The 21 T cell receptor beta chains in this list originate from one sample, sequenced in a study of breast tumors, draining lymph nodes, adjacent tissues. The lymph nodes were axillary draining lymph nodes from breast cancer patients. TCRdb re-called the multiplex PCR reads with MiXCR, one entry per CDR3 protein. The sample carries over 130,000 distinct CDR3 sequences, less than 35% recorded once. The sample taken for sequencing was axillary lymph node tissue. Source of these receptors: a female donor with breast cancer. Some clones in this sample may be carry-over from other donors' samples.

To note about this clonotype: The junction departs from germline at one end; a sequencing error may be responsible. V and J are TRBV19 and TRBJ1-2; possible D gene TRBD1, 6 bases. This CDR3 has 16 residues. Germline assignment: CDR1 LNHDA and CDR2 SQIVND (reference sequence). In DNA form, the CDR3 reads TGTGCCAATAGTATGGAGAGCACAGGGCCAGAATATGGCTACACCTTC. Amino acid sequence: CANSMESTGPEYGYTF.

In this sample, this clonotype turned up a few times. A much larger clone sits a single nucleotide away, making a read error possible. The rearrangement joins TRBV6-5 to TRBJ2-3, with TRBD1 matching 10 bases. After removal of 5 bases from V and 1 base from J, the junction contained 12 bases not matched to a gene. Germline values: CDR1 MNHEY, CDR2 SVGAGI. The CDR3 totals 18 residues. The CDR3 DNA reads as TGTGCCAGCAGTCCCGGGACAGGGGTTCGGGACGGCACAGATACGCAGTATTTT. Translating gives CASSPGTGVRDGTDTQYF.

The CDR3 DNA follows: TGTGCCACCGGACAGGCGACTTACGAGCAGTACTTC. This encodes CATGQATYEQYF. J is TRBJ2-7 and V is TRBV7-9; 7 nucleotides line up with TRBD1. Germline V gene sequence: CDR1 SEHNR, CDR2 FQNEAQ (reference sequence). The CDR3 is 12 amino acids. J was trimmed by 4 bases and V by 10 bases; bases with no gene match: 7.

This clonotype was counted many times. The chain carries TRBV19 and TRBJ1-5; tentatively, D is TRBD1 (6 bases). Germline V gives CDR1 LNHDA, CDR2 SQIVND (reference sequence). V was trimmed by 10 bases and J by 5 bases, leaving 18 bases between them. CDR3 length: 14 residues. CDR3 sequence reads: CATGQISSYQPQHF. The CDR3 DNA is TGTGCCACTGGACAGATTTCGAGCTATCAGCCCCAGCATTTT.

This clonotype showed up many times. This may arise from a read error, as a much more abundant clone is one base away. The chain combines TRBV6-1 with TRBJ2-7, with D hard to call. The germline gives CDR1 MNHNS, CDR2 SASEGT. Trimming stripped 5 bases from V and 5 bases from J, with 16 bases between. This CDR3 comprises 14 residues. CDR3 amino acids: CASSQSVGLHEQYF. The CDR3 DNA reads TGTGCCAGCAGTCAATCAGTGGGTTTACACGAGCAGTACTTC.

This clonotype showed up many times. The chain employs TRBV4-1 and TRBJ1-4; the match to TRBD1 covers 10 bases. With 1 base clipped from V and 3 bases from J, the junction kept 8 bases outside the gene matches. The CDR3 length is 18 residues. CDR1 is MGHRA, CDR2 YSYEKL, per germline. The CDR3 nucleotides are TGCGCCAGCAGCCAAGGGACAGGGGGGGTCAGGGCTAATGAAAAACTGTTTTTT. Translated: CASSQGTGGVRANEKLFF.

This clonotype was seen ten or more times. The rearrangement uses TRBV9 and TRBJ2-1, with 7 bases aligning to TRBD2. Losses at the gene ends were 0 bases for V and 2 bases for J; bases not matched to a gene: 5. There are 16 residues in the CDR3. Germline lookup yields CDR1 SGDLS and CDR2 YYNGEE. As DNA, the CDR3 is TGTGCCAGCAGCGTAGTCTTAGCGGGTCCCTACAATGAGCAGTTCTTC. It translates to CASSVVLAGPYNEQFF.

The sample holds many counts of this clonotype. The chain is built from TRBV7-3 and TRBJ2-2; D not resolved. This CDR3 has 15 residues. Germline CDR1 and CDR2: SGHTA and FQGTGA. V lost 1 base and J 6 bases, leaving 12 bases between the germline ends. This CDR3 reads CASSLSLIGSGELFF. The DNA for the CDR3 is TGTGCCAGCAGCTTAAGTCTGATCGGTTCCGGGGAGCTGTTTTTT.

This clonotype was detected ten times or more. The chain joins TRBV12-3 or TRBV12-4 to TRBJ2-6, with D hard to call. The CDR3 has 12 residues. Trimming took 6 bases from V and 2 from J, leaving 2 bases between them. DNA for the CDR3: TGTGCCAGCAGCACTGGGGCCAACGTCCTGACTTTC. Residues: CASSTGANVLTF.

In the case of this clonotype: One junction end does not reproduce the germline sequence, and a read error may be involved. The chain has TRBV29-1 and TRBJ2-5, with unresolved D. The V gene's germline CDR1 is SQVTM and CDR2 ANQGSEA. The CDR3 is made up of 8 amino acids. This chain's CDR3 is CSVSDGNF. CDR3 sequence (DNA): TGCAGCGTCAGTGACGGAAACTTC.

In its sample, this clonotype was seen many times. V is TRBV10-3 and J is TRBJ2-5; 9 nucleotides match TRBD2. The germline V gene has CDR1 ENHRY and CDR2 SYGVKD. The J segment lost 1 base and the V segment lost 2 bases, leaving 5 bases of the junction unmatched. The CDR3 length is 16 residues. The CDR3 loop is CAISERSGGSQETQYF. The CDR3 DNA reads TGTGCCATCAGTGAGAGGAGCGGGGGGTCCCAAGAGACCCAGTACTTC.

The table lists this clonotype with many counts. The rearrangement joins TRBV6-6 to TRBJ2-1; the D gene is possibly TRBD2 (6 bases). V was shortened by 4 bases and J by 0 bases, with 10 bases between the two germline ends. CDR3 size: 15 residues. Germline V gene data show CDR1 as MNHNY and CDR2 as SVGAGI (reference sequence). The CDR3 spells CASSFPGSSYNEQFF. The DNA of the CDR3 is TGTGCCAGCAGTTTCCCCGGGAGCTCCTACAATGAGCAGTTCTTC.

There are many counts of this clonotype. This chain connects TRBV5-1 to TRBJ2-7; 8 bases fit TRBD2. The CDR3 has 14 residues. V trimming: 3 bases; J trimming: 5 bases; junction bases outside the gene matches: 7. From germline, CDR1 is SGHRS and CDR2 YFSETQ. CDR3 sequence (DNA): TGCGCCAGCAGCTCGGGACTAGGGGTGGACGAGCAGTACGTC. Residues: CASSSGLGVDEQYV.

Turning to this clonotype: The DNA is omitted, as the CDR3 cannot be located on it reliably, and the CDR3 follows TCRdb's listing. The chain uses TRBV12-3 or TRBV12-4 and TRBJ2-1; the D call TRBD1 from the table was never checked on the DNA. The CDR3 length equals 22 residues, ends included. This CDR3 is CASSLNRDREKLFFGSGSQQFF.

At least ten counts were recorded for this clonotype. V usage is TRBV6-2 or TRBV6-3 and J usage is TRBJ1-4, with D tentatively TRBD1 (5 bases). Germline V gene sequence: CDR1 MNHEY, CDR2 SVGEGT. CDR3 length: 18 amino acids. Deletions cut 2 bases from V and 0 bases from J, with 16 bases between. CDR3 region: CASSYLLGQGATNEKLFF. CDR3 DNA: TGTGCCAGCAGTTACCTGTTGGGGCAGGGAGCAACTAATGAAAAACTGTTTTTT.

J is TRBJ2-7 and V is TRBV7-8; 9 nucleotides align to TRBD2. This CDR3 has 16 amino acids. The germline V gene has CDR1 SGHVS and CDR2 FQNEAQ. V lost 0 bases, J lost 6 bases, and 9 bases stayed unmatched. The CDR3 sequence: CASSLAGGGRACEQYF. CDR3 nucleotide sequence: TGTGCCAGCAGCTTAGCGGGGGGCGGGAGGGCCTGCGAGCAGTACTTC.

This clonotype was observed at least ten times. This chain joins TRBV29-1 and TRBJ2-5; TRBD1 matches 10 bases. The V gene end was trimmed by 7 bases and the J gene end by 2 bases; junction bases not matched to a gene: 4. This CDR3 has 13 residues. Germline V gene lookup returns CDR1 SQVTM and CDR2 ANQGSEA. CDR3 nucleotides: TGCAGCGGACAGGGGGCGGGGCAAGAGACCCAGTACTTC. Translating gives CSGQGAGQETQYF.

This clonotype was seen repeatedly, ten times or more. The rearrangement joins TRBV18 to TRBJ1-3; D is possibly TRBD1 (5 bases). CDR1 is KGHSH, CDR2 LQKENI, per germline. This CDR3 is 15 amino acids long. V was cut by 5 bases and J by 1 base, with 12 bases left in between. The chain's CDR3 is CASSSDKISGNTIYF. The CDR3 coding sequence is TGTGCCAGCTCATCGGACAAGATATCTGGAAACACCATATATTTT.

Turning to this clonotype: The junction and the germline gene differ at one end; a read error may be behind it. The chain joins TRBV6-4 to TRBJ1-4; TRBD1 agrees at 9 bases. In germline, CDR1 is MRHNA, CDR2 SNTAGT. The CDR3 has 15 residues. For the CDR3, the DNA is TGTGCCAGCAGTCACTCGGACAGGGGTAATGAAAAACTGTTTTTT. Its protein is CASSHSDRGNEKLFF.

This clonotype was counted once. One end of the junction varies from germline; a read error may be responsible. This chain links TRBV2 with TRBJ1-5; 11 nucleotides match TRBD1. The CDR3 contains 14 residues. Germline CDR1 reads SNHLY; CDR2 reads FYNNEI. CDR3 sequence (DNA): TGTGCCAGCAGCGGGACAGGGGGAGGCCAGCCCCGGCATTTT. Encoded protein: CASSGTGGGQPRHF. Complete variable domain (other parts from reference TRBV2 and TRBJ1-5): EPEVTQTPSHQVTQMGQEVILRCVPISNHLYFYWYRQILGQKVEFLVSFYNNEISEKSEIFDDQFSVERPDGSNFTLKIRSTKLEDSAMYFCASSGTGGGQPRHFGDGTRLSIL.

This clonotype was seen ten or more times. A read error may explain this, as a much larger clone is one base away. The chain carries TRBV5-5 and TRBJ2-5, with D unclear. Trimming shortened V by 5 bases and J by 9 bases, and 17 bases separated the two germline ends. CDR3 length equals 13 residues. Germline loops: CDR1 SGHKS, CDR2 YYEKEE (reference sequence). CDR3 in amino acids: CASRVLRAGAQYF. The CDR3 DNA is TGTGCCAGCAGAGTGTTACGGGCTGGGGCCCAGTACTTC.